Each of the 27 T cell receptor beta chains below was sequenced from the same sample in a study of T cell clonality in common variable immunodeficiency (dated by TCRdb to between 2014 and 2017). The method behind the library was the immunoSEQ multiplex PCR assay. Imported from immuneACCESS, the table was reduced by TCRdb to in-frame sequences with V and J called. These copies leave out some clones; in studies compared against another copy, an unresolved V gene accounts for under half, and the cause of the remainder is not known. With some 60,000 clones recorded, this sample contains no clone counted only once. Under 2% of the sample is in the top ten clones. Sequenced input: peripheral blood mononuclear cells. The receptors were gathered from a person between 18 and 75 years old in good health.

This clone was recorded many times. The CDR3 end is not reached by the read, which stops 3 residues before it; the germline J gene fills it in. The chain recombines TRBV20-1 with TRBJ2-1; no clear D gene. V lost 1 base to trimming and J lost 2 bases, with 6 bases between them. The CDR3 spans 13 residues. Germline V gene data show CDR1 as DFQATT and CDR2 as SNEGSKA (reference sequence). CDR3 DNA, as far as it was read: TGCAGTGCTAGAGCCCCCGCCTACAATGAG. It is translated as CSARAPAYNE. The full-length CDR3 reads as CSARAPAYNEQFF.

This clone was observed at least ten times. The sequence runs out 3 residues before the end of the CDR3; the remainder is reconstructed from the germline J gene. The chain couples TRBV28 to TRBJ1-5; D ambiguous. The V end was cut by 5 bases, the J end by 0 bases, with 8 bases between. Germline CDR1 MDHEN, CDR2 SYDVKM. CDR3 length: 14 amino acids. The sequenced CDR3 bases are TGTGCCAGCAGTCAGGTGGATAGCAATCAGCCC. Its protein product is CASSQVDSNQP. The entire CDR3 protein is CASSQVDSNQPQHF.

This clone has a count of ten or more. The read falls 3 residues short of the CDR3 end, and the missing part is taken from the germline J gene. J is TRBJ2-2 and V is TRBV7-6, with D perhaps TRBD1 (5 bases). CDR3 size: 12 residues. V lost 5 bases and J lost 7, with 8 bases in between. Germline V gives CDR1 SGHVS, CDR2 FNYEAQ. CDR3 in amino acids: CASSKTGGELFF. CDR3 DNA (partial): TGTGCCAGCAGCAAAACAGGCGGGGAG.

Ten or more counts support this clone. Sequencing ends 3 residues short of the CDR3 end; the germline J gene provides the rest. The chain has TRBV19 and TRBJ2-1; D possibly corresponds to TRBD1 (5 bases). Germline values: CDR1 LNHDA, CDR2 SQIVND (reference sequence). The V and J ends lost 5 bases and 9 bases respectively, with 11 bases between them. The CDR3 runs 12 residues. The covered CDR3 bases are TGTGCCAGTAGTCTATGGGGCACTGAG. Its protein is CASSLWGTE. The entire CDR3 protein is CASSLWGTEQFF. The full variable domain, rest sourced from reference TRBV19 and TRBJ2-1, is DGGITQSPKYLFRKEGQNVTLSCEQNLNHDAMYWYRQDPGQGLRLIYYSQIVNDFQKGDIAEGYSVSREKKESFPLTVTSAQKNPTAFYLCASSLWGTEQFFGPGTRLTVL.

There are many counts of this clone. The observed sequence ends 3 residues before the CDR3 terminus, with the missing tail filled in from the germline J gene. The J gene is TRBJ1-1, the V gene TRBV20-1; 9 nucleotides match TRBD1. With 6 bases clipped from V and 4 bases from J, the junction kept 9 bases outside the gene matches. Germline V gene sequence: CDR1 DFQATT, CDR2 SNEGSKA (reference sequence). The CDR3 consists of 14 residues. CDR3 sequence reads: CSAIMGQGGTEAFF. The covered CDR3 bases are TGCAGTGCCATCATGGGACAGGGCGGCACTGAA.

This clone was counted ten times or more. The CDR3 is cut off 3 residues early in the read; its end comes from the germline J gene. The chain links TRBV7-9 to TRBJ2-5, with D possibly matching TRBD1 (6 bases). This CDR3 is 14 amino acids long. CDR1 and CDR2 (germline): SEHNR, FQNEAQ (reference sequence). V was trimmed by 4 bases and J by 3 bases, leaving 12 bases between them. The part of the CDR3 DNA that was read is TGTGCCAGCAGCTCGACAGGTTTGGAAGAGACC. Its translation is CASSSTGLEET. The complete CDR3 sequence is CASSSTGLEETQYF.

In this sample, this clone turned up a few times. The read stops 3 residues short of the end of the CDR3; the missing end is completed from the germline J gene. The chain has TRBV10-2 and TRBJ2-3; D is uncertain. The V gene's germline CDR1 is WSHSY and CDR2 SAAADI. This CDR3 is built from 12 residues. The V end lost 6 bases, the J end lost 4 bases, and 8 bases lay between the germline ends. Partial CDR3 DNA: TGCGCCAGCAGCCCTACCGCAGATACG. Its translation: CASSPTADT. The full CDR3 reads CASSPTADTQYF.

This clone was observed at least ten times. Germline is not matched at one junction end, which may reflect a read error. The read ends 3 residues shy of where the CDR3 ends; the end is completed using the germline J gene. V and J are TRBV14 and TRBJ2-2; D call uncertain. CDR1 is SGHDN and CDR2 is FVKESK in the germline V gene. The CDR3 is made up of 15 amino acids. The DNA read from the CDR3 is TGTGCCAGCAGCCAAGTACAGTTGAGCACCGAGGAG. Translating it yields CASSQVQLSTEE. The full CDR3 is CASSQVQLSTEELFF.

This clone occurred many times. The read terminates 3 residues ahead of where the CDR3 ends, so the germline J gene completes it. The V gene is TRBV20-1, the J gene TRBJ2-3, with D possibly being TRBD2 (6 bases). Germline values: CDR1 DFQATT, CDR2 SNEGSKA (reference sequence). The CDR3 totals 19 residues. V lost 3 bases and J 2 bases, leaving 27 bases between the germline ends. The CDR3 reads CSASCQETRSPQNTDTQYF. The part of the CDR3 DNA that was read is TGCAGTGCTAGTTGTCAGGAGACTAGGTCGCCCCAAAACACAGATACG.

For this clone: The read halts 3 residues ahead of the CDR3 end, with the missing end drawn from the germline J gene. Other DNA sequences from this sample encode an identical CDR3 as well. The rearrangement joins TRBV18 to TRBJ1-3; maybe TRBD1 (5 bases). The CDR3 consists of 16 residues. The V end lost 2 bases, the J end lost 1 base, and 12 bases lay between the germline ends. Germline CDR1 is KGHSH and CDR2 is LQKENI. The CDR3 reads CASSPSTASSGNTIYF. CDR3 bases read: TGTGCCAGCTCACCATCGACAGCGAGTTCTGGAAACACC.

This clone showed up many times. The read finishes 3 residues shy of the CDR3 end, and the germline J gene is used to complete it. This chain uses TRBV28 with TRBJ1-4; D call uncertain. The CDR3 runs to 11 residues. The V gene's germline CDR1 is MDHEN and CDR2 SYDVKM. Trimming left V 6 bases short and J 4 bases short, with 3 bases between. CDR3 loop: CASSFNEKLFF. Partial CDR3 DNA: TGTGCCAGCAGCTTTAATGAAAAA.

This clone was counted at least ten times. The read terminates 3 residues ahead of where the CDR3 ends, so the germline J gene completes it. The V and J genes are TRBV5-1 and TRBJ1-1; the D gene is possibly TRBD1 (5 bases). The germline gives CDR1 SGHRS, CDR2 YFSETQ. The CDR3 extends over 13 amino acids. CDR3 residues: CASSLGAGDKAFF. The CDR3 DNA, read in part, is TGCGCCAGCAGCTTGGGGGCGGGGGATAAA.

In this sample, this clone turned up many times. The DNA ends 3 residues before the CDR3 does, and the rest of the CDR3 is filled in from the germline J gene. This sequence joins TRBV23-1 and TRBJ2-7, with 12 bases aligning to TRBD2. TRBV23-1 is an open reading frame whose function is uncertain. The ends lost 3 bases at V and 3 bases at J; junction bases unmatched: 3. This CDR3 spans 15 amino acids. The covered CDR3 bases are TGCGCCAGCAGTCAGCCGGGACTAGCGGGCTACGAG. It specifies CASSQPGLAGYE. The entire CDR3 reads CASSQPGLAGYEQYF.

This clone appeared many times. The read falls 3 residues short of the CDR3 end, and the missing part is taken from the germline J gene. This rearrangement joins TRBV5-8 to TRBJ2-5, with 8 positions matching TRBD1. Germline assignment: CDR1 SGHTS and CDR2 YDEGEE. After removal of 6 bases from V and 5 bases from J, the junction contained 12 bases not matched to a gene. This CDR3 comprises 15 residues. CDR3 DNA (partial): TGTGCCAGCAACGAGGGACAGGCCTATTTTGAGACC. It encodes CASNEGQAYFET. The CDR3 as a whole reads CASNEGQAYFETQYF.

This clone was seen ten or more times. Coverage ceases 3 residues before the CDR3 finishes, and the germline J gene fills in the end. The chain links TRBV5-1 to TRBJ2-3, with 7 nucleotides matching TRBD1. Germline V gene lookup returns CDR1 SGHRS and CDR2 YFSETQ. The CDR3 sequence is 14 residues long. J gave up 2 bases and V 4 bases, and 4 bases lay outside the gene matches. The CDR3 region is CASSLGTATDTQYF. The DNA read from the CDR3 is TGCGCCAGCAGCCTAGGGACAGCCACAGATACG.

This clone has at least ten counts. This CDR3 is CASRDRGLQPQHF. The part of the CDR3 DNA that was read is TGTGCCAGCCGGGACAGGGGGCTTCAGCCC. The chain employs TRBV19 and TRBJ1-5, with 12 positions matching TRBD1. The CDR3 end is not reached by the read, which stops 3 residues before it; the germline J gene fills it in. Germline values: CDR1 LNHDA, CDR2 SQIVND (reference sequence). The CDR3 spans 13 residues. V was pared by 9 bases and J by 6 bases, with 3 bases of the junction left unmatched.

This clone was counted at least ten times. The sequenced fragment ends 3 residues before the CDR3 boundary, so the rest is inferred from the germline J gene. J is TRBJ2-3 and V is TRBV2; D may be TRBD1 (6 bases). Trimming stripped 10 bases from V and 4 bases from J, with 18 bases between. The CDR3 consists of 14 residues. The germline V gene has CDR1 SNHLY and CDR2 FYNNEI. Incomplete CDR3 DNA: TGTGCCACCCAAAGGGGCAGGGGTGCAGATACG. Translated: CATQRGRGADT. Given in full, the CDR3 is CATQRGRGADTQYF.

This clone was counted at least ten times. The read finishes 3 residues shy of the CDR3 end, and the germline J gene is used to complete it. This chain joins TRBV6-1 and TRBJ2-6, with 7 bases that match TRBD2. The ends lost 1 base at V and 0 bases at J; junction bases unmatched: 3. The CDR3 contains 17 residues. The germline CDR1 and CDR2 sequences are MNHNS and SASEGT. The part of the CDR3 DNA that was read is TGTGCCAGCAGTGAAGGGGGGGGAAGCTCTGGGGCCAACGTC. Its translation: CASSEGGGSSGANV. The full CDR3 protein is CASSEGGGSSGANVLTF.

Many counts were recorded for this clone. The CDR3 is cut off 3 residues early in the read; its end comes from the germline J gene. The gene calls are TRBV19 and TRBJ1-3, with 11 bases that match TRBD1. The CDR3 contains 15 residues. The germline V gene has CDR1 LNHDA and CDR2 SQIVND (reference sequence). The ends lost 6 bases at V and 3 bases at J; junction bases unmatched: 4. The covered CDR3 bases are TGTGCCAGTAGAAGGACAGGGGGCAGTGGAAACACC. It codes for CASRRTGGSGNT. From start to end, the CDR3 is CASRRTGGSGNTIYF.

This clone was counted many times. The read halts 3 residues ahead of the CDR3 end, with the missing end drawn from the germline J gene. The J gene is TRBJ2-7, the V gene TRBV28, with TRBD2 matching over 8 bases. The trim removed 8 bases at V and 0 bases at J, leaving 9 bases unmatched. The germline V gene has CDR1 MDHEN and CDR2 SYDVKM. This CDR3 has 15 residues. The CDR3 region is CASYRGLDYSYEQYF. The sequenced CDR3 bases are TGTGCCAGCTACCGGGGACTAGATTACTCCTACGAG.

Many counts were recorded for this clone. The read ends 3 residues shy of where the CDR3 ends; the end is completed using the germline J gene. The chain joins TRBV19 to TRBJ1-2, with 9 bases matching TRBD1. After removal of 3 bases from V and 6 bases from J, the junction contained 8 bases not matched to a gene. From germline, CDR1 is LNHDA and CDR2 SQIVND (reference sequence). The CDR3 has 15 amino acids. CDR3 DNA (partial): TGTGCCAGTAGTATTTACTCACAGGGGGCGGATGGC. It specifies CASSIYSQGADG. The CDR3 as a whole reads CASSIYSQGADGYTF. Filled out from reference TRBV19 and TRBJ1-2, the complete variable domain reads DGGITQSPKYLFRKEGQNVTLSCEQNLNHDAMYWYRQDPGQGLRLIYYSQIVNDFQKGDIAEGYSVSREKKESFPLTVTSAQKNPTAFYLCASSIYSQGADGYTFGSGTRLTVV.

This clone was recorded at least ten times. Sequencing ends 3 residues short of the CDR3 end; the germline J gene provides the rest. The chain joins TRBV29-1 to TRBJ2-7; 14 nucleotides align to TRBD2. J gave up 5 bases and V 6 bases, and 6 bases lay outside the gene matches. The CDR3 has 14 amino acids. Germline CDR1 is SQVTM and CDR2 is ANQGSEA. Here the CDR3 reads CSVAGTSGSDEQYF. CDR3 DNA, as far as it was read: TGCAGCGTCGCCGGGACTAGCGGGAGCGACGAG.

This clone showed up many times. The CDR3 is CASSPRTDYEQYF. Incomplete CDR3 DNA: TGTGCCAGCTCACCGAGGACAGATTACGAG. The V gene is TRBV18, the J gene TRBJ2-7; tentative D call: TRBD1 (6 bases). The DNA ends 3 residues before the CDR3 does, and the rest of the CDR3 is filled in from the germline J gene. CDR3 length: 13 residues. Germline V gene lookup returns CDR1 KGHSH and CDR2 LQKENI. Deletions cut 3 bases from V and 4 bases from J, with 10 bases between.

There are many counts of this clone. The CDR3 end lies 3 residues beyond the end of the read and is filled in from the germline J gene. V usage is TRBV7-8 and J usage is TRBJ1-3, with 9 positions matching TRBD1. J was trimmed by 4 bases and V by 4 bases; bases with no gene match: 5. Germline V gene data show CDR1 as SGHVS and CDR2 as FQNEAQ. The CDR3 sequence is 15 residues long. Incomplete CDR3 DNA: TGTGCCAGCAGCTCCGGGACAGGGACGGGAAACACC. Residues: CASSSGTGTGNT. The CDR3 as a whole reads CASSSGTGTGNTIYF.

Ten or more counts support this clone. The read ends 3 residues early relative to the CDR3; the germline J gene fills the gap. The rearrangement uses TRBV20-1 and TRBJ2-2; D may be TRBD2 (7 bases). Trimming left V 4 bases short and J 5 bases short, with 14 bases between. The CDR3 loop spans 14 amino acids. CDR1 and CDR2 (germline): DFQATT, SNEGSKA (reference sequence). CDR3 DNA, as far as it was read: TGCAGTGCTATGGAGGGAGGGGGTACCGGGGAG. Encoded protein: CSAMEGGGTGE. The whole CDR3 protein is CSAMEGGGTGELFF.

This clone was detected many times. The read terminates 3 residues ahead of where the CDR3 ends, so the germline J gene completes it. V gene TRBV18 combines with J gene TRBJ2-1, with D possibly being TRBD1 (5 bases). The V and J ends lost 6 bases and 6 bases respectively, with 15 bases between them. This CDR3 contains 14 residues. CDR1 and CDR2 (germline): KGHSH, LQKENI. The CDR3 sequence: CASSPTRGANEQFF. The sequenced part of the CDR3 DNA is TGTGCCAGCTCCCCTACGCGTGGGGCCAATGAG. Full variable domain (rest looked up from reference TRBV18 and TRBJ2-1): NAGVMQNPRHLVRRRGQEARLRCSPMKGHSHVYWYRQLPEEGLKFMVYLQKENIIDESGMPKERFSAEFPKEGPSILRIQQVVRGDSAAYFCASSPTRGANEQFFGPGTRLTVL.

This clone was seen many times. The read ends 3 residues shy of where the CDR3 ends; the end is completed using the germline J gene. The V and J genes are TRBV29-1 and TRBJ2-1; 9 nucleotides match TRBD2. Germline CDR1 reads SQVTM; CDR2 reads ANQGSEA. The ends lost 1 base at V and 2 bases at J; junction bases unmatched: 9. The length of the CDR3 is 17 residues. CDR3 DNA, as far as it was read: TGCAGCGTTGAAGGGTTAACGGCGGGAGGGACCTACAATGAG. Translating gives CSVEGLTAGGTYNE. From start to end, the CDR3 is CSVEGLTAGGTYNEQFF.